This T cell receptor (beta chain) stems from a study of neurological immune-mediated disorders. Overall study results and limits: TCR clonal expansion peaked in HTLV-1-associated myelopathy patients and was lowest in multiple sclerosis patients.

This clonotype was counted at least ten times. The antigen is unknown. Each TCR transcript was tagged with a 10-nucleotide random UMI during 5'RACE. Every sequencing run drew on 15-18 subjects and yielded over 170 million TCR-beta sequences. From the 5' RACE reads, TCRdb called clonotypes with MiXCR, one entry per CDR3 protein. This table has more than 13,000 distinct CDR3 sequences, 6.5% to 8% appearing once. V was shortened by 6 bases and J by 2 bases, with 7 bases between the two germline ends. The germline V gene has CDR1 SNHLY and CDR2 FYNNEI. The CDR3 consists of 12 residues. The cell input for sorted libraries was around 1 million, and those cells were CD4+ or CD8+ T cells.

This chain joins TRBV2 and TRBJ2-5; the D gene is possibly TRBD1 (5 bases). The receptor's source is a woman between 35 and 50 years old in good health. Sequencing was performed on CD8+ T cells from blood. In nucleotides, the CDR3 is TGTGCCAGCAGGGACACACAAGAGACCCAGTACTTC. Translating it yields CASRDTQETQYF. The full variable domain, rest sourced from reference TRBV2 and TRBJ2-5, is EPEVTQTPSHQVTQMGQEVILRCVPISNHLYFYWYRQILGQKVEFLVSFYNNEISEKSEIFDDQFSVERPDGSNFTLKIRSTKLEDSAMYFCASRDTQETQYFGPGTRLLVL.